This TCR beta chain emerged from a study of shared T cell receptors in the human thymus. This clone occurred a few times. Profiling relied on immunoSEQ multiplex PCR, and the TCRdb table lists in-frame clones only, not all of them. Among under 700,000 clones listed, around 82% were seen once. The CDR3 is 17 amino acids. The V segment lost 5 bases and the J segment 1 base; nucleotides outside the gene matches: 12. The germline V gene encodes CDR1 SGHDT and CDR2 YYEEEE. A further study also used this sample, focusing on human thymus T cells. Per that paper: Thymic resections from corrective heart surgery supplied the tissue.

Sequenced input: thymocytes. V usage is TRBV5-6 and J usage is TRBJ2-3; TRBD2 matches 8 bases. The clonotype was recovered from a boy under two years old with a congenital heart defect. The CDR3 region has the DNA TGTGCCAGCAGAGGTGGTTACGGGAGGGATGGCACAGATACGCAGTATTTT. Protein: CASRGGYGRDGTDTQYF.